The source of this TCR beta chain is a study of blood T cell repertoires in COVID-19. Study as a whole: COVID-19 samples from acute and convalescent phases originated in the United States, Italy and Spain.

V was shortened by 6 bases and J by 8 bases, with 18 bases between the two germline ends. This CDR3 comprises 14 residues. Germline V gene lookup returns CDR1 MDHEN and CDR2 SYDVKM. TCRdb keeps only in-frame clones here, not all; method: immunoSEQ multiplex PCR. The data show approximately 92,000 clones, with around 88% seen just once and 15% to 20% held by the top ten. The sample consisted of peripheral blood. The sequence was obtained from a woman aged 60-75 years with COVID-19, enrolled during active disease. The chain has TRBV28 and TRBJ2-3, with D possibly being TRBD2 (6 bases). CDR3 sequence (DNA): TGTGCCAGCAGCATCGGCGGAGGGAGTGCTACGCAGTATTTT. It specifies CASSIGGGSATQYF.